This entry is about one T cell receptor (beta chain). After removal of 6 bases from V and 2 bases from J, the junction contained 8 bases not matched to a gene. The CDR3 is 14 amino acids. Per germline, CDR1 SQVTM and CDR2 ANQGSEA. This entry belongs to a study of cytomegalovirus exposure and HLA in healthy donors. The PCR had 60 Vbeta and 13 Jbeta primers. Profiled with immunoSEQ multiplex PCR; TCRdb holds only in-frame clones, not every one. The table lists 150,000 to 200,000 clones, around four fifths of them singletons. The specimen sequenced was PBMCs. The V and J genes are TRBV29-1 and TRBJ1-1; 8 bases are shared with TRBD1. This TCR was sampled from a boy aged 2 to 10 in good health and CMV-seronegative. CDR3 sequence reads: CSVRGLLRNTEAFF. As DNA, the CDR3 is TGCAGCGTCAGGGGGCTTCTCAGAAACACTGAAGCTTTCTTT. The complete variable domain, with remaining parts taken from reference TRBV29-1 and TRBJ1-1, reads SAVISQKPSRDICQRGTSLTIQCQVDSQVTMMFWYRQQPGQSLTLIATANQGSEATYESGFVIDKFPISRPNLTFSTLTVSNMSPEDSSIYLCSVRGLLRNTEAFFGQGTRLTVV.